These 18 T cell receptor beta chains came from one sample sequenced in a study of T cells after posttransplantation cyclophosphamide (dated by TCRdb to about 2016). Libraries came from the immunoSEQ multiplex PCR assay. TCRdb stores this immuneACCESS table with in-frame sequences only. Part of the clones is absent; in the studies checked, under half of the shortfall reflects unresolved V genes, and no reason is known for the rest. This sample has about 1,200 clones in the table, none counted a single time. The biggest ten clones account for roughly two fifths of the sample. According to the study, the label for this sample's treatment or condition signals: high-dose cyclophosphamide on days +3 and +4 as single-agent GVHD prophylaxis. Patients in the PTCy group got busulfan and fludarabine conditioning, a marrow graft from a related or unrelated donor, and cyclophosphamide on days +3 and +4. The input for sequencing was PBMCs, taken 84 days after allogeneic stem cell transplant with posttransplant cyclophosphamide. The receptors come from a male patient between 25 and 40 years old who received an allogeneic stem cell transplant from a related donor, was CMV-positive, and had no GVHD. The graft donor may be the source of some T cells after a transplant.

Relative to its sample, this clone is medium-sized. The CDR3 loop is CASSPQWQGVEETQYF. The CDR3 coding sequence is TGTGCCAGCTCACCTCAGTGGCAGGGGGTGGAAGAGACCCAGTACTTC. The V and J genes are TRBV18 and TRBJ2-5, with TRBD1 matching 7 bases. The germline CDR1 and CDR2 sequences are KGHSH and LQKENI. V trimming: 3 bases; J trimming: 3 bases; junction bases outside the gene matches: 10. The CDR3 extends over 16 amino acids.

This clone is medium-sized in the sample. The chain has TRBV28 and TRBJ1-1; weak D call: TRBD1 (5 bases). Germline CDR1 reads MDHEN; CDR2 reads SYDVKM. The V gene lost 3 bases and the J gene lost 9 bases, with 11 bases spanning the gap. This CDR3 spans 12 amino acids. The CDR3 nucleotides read TGTGCCAGCAGTTTGGCCGTGGGGCAAGCTTTCTTT. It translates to CASSLAVGQAFF.

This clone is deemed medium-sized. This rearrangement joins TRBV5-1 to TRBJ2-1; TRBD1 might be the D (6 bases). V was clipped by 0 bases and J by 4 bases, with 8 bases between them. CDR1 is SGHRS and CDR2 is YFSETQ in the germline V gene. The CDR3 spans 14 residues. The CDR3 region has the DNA TGCGCCAGCAGCTTGGGAGACAGGTACAATGAGCAGTTCTTC. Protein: CASSLGDRYNEQFF.

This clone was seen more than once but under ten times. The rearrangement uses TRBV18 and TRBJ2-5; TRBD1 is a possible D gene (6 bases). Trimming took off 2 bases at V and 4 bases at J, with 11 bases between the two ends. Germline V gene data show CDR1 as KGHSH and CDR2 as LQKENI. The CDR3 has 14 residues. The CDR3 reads CASSPSGHRETQYF. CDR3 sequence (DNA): TGTGCCAGCTCACCATCGGGACATAGAGAGACCCAGTACTTC. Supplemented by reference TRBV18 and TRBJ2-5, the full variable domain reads NAGVMQNPRHLVRRRGQEARLRCSPMKGHSHVYWYRQLPEEGLKFMVYLQKENIIDESGMPKERFSAEFPKEGPSILRIQQVVRGDSAAYFCASSPSGHRETQYFGPGTRLLVL.

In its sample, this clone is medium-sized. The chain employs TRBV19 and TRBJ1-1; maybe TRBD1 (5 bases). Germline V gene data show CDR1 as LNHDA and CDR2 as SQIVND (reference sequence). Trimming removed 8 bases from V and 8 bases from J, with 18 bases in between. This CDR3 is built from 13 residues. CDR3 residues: CASGAQRISEAFF. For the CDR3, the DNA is TGTGCCAGTGGGGCACAGCGAATTTCCGAAGCTTTCTTT.

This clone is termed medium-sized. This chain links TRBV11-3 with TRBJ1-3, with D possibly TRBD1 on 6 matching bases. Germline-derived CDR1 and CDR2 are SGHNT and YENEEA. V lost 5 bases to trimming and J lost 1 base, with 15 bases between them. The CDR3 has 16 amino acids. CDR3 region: CASSKGQTKSGNTIYF. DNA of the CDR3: TGTGCCAGCAGCAAAGGACAGACTAAATCTGGAAACACCATATATTTT.

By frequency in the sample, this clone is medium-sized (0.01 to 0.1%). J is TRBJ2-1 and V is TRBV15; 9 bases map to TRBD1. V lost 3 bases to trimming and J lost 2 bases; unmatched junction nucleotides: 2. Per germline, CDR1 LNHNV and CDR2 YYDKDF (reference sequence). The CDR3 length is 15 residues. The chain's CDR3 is CATSRNRGPYNEQFF. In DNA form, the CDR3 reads TGTGCCACCAGCAGGAACAGGGGGCCCTACAATGAGCAGTTCTTC.

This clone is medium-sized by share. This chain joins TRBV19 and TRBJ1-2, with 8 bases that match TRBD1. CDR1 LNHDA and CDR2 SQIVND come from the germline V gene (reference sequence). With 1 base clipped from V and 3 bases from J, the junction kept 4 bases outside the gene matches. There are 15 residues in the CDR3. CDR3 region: CASSIGPGGYYGYTF. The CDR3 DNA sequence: TGTGCCAGTAGTATAGGGCCAGGGGGCTACTATGGCTACACCTTC.

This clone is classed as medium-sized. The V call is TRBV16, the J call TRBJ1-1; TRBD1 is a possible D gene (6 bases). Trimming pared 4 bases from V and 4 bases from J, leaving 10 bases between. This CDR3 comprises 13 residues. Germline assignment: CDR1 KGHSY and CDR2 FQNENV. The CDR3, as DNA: TGTGCCAGCAGCCGAAGGACAGCCACTGAAGCTTTCTTT. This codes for CASSRRTATEAFF.

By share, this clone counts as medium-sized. This chain's CDR3 is CASKQGGMSEAFF. The DNA for the CDR3 is TGTGCCAGCAAACAGGGGGGTATGTCTGAAGCTTTCTTT. This rearrangement joins TRBV19 to TRBJ1-1, with 8 positions matching TRBD1. Germline V gene data show CDR1 as LNHDA and CDR2 as SQIVND (reference sequence). CDR3 length: 13 amino acids. V shed 9 bases, J shed 6 bases, and the junction held 9 bases outside the gene matches.

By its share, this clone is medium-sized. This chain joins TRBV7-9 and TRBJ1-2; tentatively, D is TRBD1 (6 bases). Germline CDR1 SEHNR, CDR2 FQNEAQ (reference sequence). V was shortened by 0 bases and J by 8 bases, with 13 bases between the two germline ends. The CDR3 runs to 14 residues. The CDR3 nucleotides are TGTGCCAGCAGCTTAGCGACAGGCCCGAGCGGCTACACCTTC. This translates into CASSLATGPSGYTF. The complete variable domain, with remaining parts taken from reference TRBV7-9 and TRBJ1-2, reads DTGVSQNPRHKITKRGQNVTFRCDPISEHNRLYWYRQTLGQGPEFLTYFQNEAQLEKSRLLSDRFSAERPKGSFSTLEIQRTEQGDSAMYLCASSLATGPSGYTFGSGTRLTVV.

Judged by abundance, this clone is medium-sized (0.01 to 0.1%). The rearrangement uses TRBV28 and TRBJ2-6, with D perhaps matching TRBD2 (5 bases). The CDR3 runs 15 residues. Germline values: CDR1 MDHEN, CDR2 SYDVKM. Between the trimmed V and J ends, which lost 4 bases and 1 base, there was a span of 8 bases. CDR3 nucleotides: TGTGCCAGCAGTTCCCGGGGATCTGGGGCCAACGTCCTGACTTTC. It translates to CASSSRGSGANVLTF.

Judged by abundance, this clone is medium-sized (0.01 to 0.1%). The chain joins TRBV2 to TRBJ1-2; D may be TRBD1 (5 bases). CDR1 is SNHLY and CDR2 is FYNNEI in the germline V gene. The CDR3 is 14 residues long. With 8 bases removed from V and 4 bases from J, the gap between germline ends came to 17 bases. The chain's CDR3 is CASDNNQGLYGYTF. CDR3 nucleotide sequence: TGTGCCAGCGATAACAACCAGGGACTCTATGGCTACACCTTC.

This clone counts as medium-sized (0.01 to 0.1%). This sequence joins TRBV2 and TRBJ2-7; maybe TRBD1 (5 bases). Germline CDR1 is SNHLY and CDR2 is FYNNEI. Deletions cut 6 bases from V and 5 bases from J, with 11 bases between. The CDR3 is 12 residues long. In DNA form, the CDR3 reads TGTGCCAGCAGGCGGACACGGGACGAGCAGTACTTC. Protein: CASRRTRDEQYF. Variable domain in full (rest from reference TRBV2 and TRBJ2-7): EPEVTQTPSHQVTQMGQEVILRCVPISNHLYFYWYRQILGQKVEFLVSFYNNEISEKSEIFDDQFSVERPDGSNFTLKIRSTKLEDSAMYFCASRRTRDEQYFGPGTRLTVT.

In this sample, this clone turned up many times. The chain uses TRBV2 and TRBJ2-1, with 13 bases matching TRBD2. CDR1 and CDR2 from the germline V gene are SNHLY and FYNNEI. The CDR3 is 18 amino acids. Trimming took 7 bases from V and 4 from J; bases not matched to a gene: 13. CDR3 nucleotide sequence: TGTGCCAGCAAACCGGGACTAGCGGGAAGTTTCGGGTACAATGAGCAGTTCTTC. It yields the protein CASKPGLAGSFGYNEQFF. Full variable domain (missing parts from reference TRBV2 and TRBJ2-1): EPEVTQTPSHQVTQMGQEVILRCVPISNHLYFYWYRQILGQKVEFLVSFYNNEISEKSEIFDDQFSVERPDGSNFTLKIRSTKLEDSAMYFCASKPGLAGSFGYNEQFFGPGTRLTVL.

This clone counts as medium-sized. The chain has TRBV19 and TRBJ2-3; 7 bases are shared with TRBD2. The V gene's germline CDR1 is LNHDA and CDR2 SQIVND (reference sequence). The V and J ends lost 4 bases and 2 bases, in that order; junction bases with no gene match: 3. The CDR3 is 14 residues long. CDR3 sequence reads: CASSTGLVTDTQYF. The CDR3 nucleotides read TGTGCCAGTAGTACCGGACTAGTCACAGATACGCAGTATTTT.

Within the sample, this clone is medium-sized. The CDR3 DNA is TGCGCCAGCAGCTTTGATAGTCGGTCCGGGGAGCTGTTTTTT. Protein sequence: CASSFDSRSGELFF. V is TRBV5-1 and J is TRBJ2-2, with no clear D. The CDR3 consists of 14 residues. Germline lookup yields CDR1 SGHRS and CDR2 YFSETQ. Deletions cut 2 bases from V and 6 bases from J, with 11 bases between.

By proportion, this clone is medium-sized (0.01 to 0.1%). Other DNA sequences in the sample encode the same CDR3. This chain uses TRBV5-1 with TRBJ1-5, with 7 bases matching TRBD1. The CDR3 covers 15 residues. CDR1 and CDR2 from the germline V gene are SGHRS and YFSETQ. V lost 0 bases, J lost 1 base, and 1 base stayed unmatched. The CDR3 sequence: CASSLVGGSNQPQHF. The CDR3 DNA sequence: TGCGCCAGCAGCTTGGTAGGGGGCAGCAATCAGCCCCAGCATTTT.